This T cell receptor beta chain was sequenced for a study of T cell changes during pregnancy in multiple sclerosis (dated by TCRdb to between 2017 and 2020). A note on the overall study: The study looked at changes in the T cell repertoire across pregnancy in women with multiple sclerosis.

Worth noting for this clone: Its binding antigen is unknown. The input lacks base qualities; no much larger clone sits a single base away.

V is shortened by 5 bases, J by 3 bases, and the region joining them spans 11 bases. The CDR3 starts with the cysteine, ends with the phenylalanine, and has 13 residues. Only the CDR3 DNA stays, 39 bases, in frame from base 1. Via the germline V gene, CDR1 is MDHEN and CDR2 SYDVKM. The method behind the library was the immunoSEQ multiplex PCR assay. TCRdb stores this immuneACCESS table with in-frame sequences only. Part of the clones is absent; in the studies checked, under half of the shortfall reflects unresolved V genes, and no reason is known for the rest. The sample table shows approximately 50,000 clones, and approximately 95% are seen once. The ten most abundant clones make up 0.25% to 0.4% of the sample.

The sequences come from CD4+ T cells from peripheral blood mononuclear cells, collected in the third trimester of pregnancy. The chain employs TRBV28 and TRBJ2-7; the D gene is perhaps TRBD2, on 5 matching bases. The receptor comes from a female donor with multiple sclerosis, enrolled in a pregnancy study. The CDR3 corresponds to CASSGGPLYEQYF. The nucleotide sequence is TGTGCCAGCAGTGGCGGGCCCCTCTACGAGCAGTACTTC. Beyond the CDR3, the reference TRBV28 and TRBJ2-7 genes provide the residues; the full variable domain reads: DVKVTQSSRYLVKRTGEKVFLECVQDMDHENMFWYRQDPGLGLRLIYFSYDVKMKEKGDIPEGYSVSREKKERFSLILESASTNQTSMYLCASSGGPLYEQYFGPGTRLTVT.